A selection of T cell receptor beta chains follows, all from one sample in a study of tumor and adjacent non-tumor tissue in lung cancer. TCRdb independently ran MiXCR on the multiplex PCR reads; one entry per CDR3 protein. The sample consists of tens of thousands of distinct CDR3 sequences, 80% to 85% of them appearing once. The sequenced material came from lung tumor tissue. The receptors shown here come from a woman aged 50 to 60 with non-small cell lung cancer. Both conserved end residues are part of each CDR3. A D gene is named only where the DNA matches it firmly. Not all rows give a size; the values are once, few, many and, for expanded clones, a class.

clone size: .
D gene: .
CDR3 length: 13
J gene: TRBJ1-1
V gene: TRBV29-1
CDR3 protein: CSVSGGLNTEAFF
CDR3 DNA: TGCAGTGTTAGTGGCGGACTGAACACTGAAGCTTTCTTT

clone size: .
D gene: .
CDR3 length: 17
J gene: TRBJ2-5
V gene: TRBV4-1
CDR3 protein: CAISQGGRVGVRETQYF
CDR3 DNA: TGCGCCATCAGCCAAGGTGGCAGGGTAGGGGTAAGAGAGACCCAGTACTTC

clone size: once
D gene: .
CDR3 length: 14
J gene: TRBJ1-2
V gene: TRBV6-5
CDR3 protein: CASHRRGYNYGYTF
CDR3 DNA: TGCGCCAGCCATCGTCGGGGCTATAACTATGGCTACACTTTC

clone size: .
D gene: .
CDR3 length: 14
J gene: TRBJ1-1
V gene: TRBV29-1
CDR3 protein: CSFEALQSYTEAFF
CDR3 DNA: TGCAGCTTTGAGGCCCTGCAGAGTTACACTGAAGCTTTCTTT

clone size: once
D gene: TRBD1
CDR3 length: 15
J gene: TRBJ1-5
V gene: TRBV6-6
CDR3 protein: CVSSPKTGWYQPQHF
CDR3 DNA: TGTGTCAGCAGCCCTAAGACAGGGTGGTATCAGCCCCAGCATTTT

clone size: .
D gene: TRBD1
CDR3 length: 13
J gene: TRBJ2-1
V gene: TRBV7-8
CDR3 protein: CASSRGQGAEKFF
CDR3 DNA: TGTGCCAGCAGCAGAGGACAGGGAGCTGAAAAGTTCTTC

clone size: .
D gene: .
CDR3 length: 14
J gene: TRBJ1-5
V gene: TRBV4-2
CDR3 protein: CASSQGTVSQPQHF
CDR3 DNA: TGTGCCAGCAGCCAAGGAACAGTAAGTCAGCCCCAGCATTTT

clone size: .
D gene: .
CDR3 length: 14
J gene: TRBJ2-1
V gene: TRBV29-1
CDR3 protein: CSVGQWSPYNEQFF
CDR3 DNA: TGCAGCGTGGGGCAGTGGAGCCCCTACAATGAGCAGTTCTTC

clone size: medium-sized
D gene: .
CDR3 length: 14
J gene: TRBJ2-7
V gene: TRBV5-6
CDR3 protein: CASSETGVPYEQYF
CDR3 DNA: TGTGCCAGCAGCGAGACGGGGGTTCCCTACGAGCAGTACTTC

clone size: .
D gene: TRBD2
CDR3 length: 15
J gene: TRBJ2-7
V gene: TRBV11-2
CDR3 protein: CAGRHWASGSYEQYF
CDR3 DNA: TGTGCCGGCAGGCATTGGGCTAGCGGTTCCTACGAGCAGTACTTC

clone size: .
D gene: .
CDR3 length: 15
J gene: TRBJ1-5
V gene: TRBV6-1
CDR3 protein: CASSEARQALEPQHF
CDR3 DNA: TGTGCCAGCAGTGAAGCTCGTCAGGCCCTAGAGCCCCAGCATTTT

clone size: .
D gene: .
CDR3 length: 14
J gene: TRBJ2-7
V gene: TRBV10-3
CDR3 protein: CAISESGWGTEHYF
CDR3 DNA: TGTGCCATCAGTGAGTCGGGTTGGGGTACCGAGCATTACTTC

clone size: few
D gene: .
CDR3 length: 13
J gene: TRBJ2-1
V gene: TRBV20-1
CDR3 protein: CSAPGADYLVQFF
CDR3 DNA: TGCAGTGCCCCTGGGGCTGATTACCTTGTGCAGTTCTTC

clone size: .
D gene: .
CDR3 length: 14
J gene: TRBJ2-3
V gene: TRBV20-1
CDR3 protein: CSATRLVFLDTQYF
CDR3 DNA: TGCAGTGCTACCCGACTAGTCTTCTTAGATACGCAGTATTTT

clone size: .
D gene: .
CDR3 length: 13
J gene: TRBJ1-2
V gene: TRBV12-3/TRBV12-4
CDR3 protein: CASSFGGGGGYTF
CDR3 DNA: TGTGCCAGCAGTTTCGGGGGAGGAGGTGGCTACACATTC

clone size: once
D gene: TRBD2
CDR3 length: 13
J gene: TRBJ2-2
V gene: TRBV5-1
CDR3 protein: CASRTSYGGELYF
CDR3 DNA: TGCGCCAGCAGGACTAGCTATGGAGGGGAGCTGTATTTT

clone size: .
D gene: .
CDR3 length: 15
J gene: TRBJ1-5
V gene: TRBV6-2/TRBV6-3
CDR3 protein: CGSSLQLNSNQPHYF
CDR3 DNA: TGTGGCAGCAGCCTGCAATTAAATAGCAATCAGCCCCACTATTTT

clone size: .
D gene: .
CDR3 length: 15
J gene: TRBJ2-5
V gene: TRBV28
CDR3 protein: CASSLATENQEAQYF
CDR3 DNA: TGTGCTAGCAGTTTAGCGACAGAAAACCAAGAGGCCCAGTACTTC

clone size: many
D gene: .
CDR3 length: 15
J gene: TRBJ2-5
V gene: TRBV18
CDR3 protein: CASSPPLTAGETQYF
CDR3 DNA: TGTGCCAGCTCACCACCCCTGACAGCTGGGGAGACCCAGTACTTC

clone size: .
D gene: .
CDR3 length: 16
J gene: TRBJ2-7
V gene: TRBV20-1
CDR3 protein: CSASRFGARDGSEQYF
CDR3 DNA: TGCAGTGCGAGTAGGTTTGGGGCCCGGGACGGGAGCGAGCAGTATTTC

clone size: .
D gene: .
CDR3 length: 13
J gene: TRBJ1-2
V gene: TRBV29-1
CDR3 protein: CSVDSGVGYAYTF
CDR3 DNA: TGCAGCGTGGACTCAGGGGTGGGATATGCCTACACCTTC

clone size: few
D gene: .
CDR3 length: 14
J gene: TRBJ2-1
V gene: TRBV12-3/TRBV12-4
CDR3 protein: CASSFAGTANEQFF
CDR3 DNA: TGTGCCAGCAGTTTCGCTGGGACGGCCAATGAGCAGTTCTTC

clone size: once
D gene: .
CDR3 length: 17
J gene: TRBJ2-3
V gene: TRBV20-1
CDR3 protein: CSARGLTLKVGTDTQYF
CDR3 DNA: TGCAGTGCTAGAGGCCTAACACTGAAGGTGGGCACAGATACGCAGTATTTC

clone size: once
D gene: .
CDR3 length: 16
J gene: TRBJ1-4
V gene: TRBV6-5
CDR3 protein: CASMDRTGPTNEKLFF
CDR3 DNA: TGTGCCAGCATGGACCGGACGGGGCCAACTAATGAAAAACTGTTTTTT

clone size: .
D gene: .
CDR3 length: 15
J gene: TRBJ1-3
V gene: TRBV19
CDR3 protein: CASSITSTAGNTIYF
CDR3 DNA: TGTGCCAGTAGTATAACATCGACAGCCGGAAACACCATATATTTT

clone size: .
D gene: .
CDR3 length: 14
J gene: TRBJ1-2
V gene: TRBV12-3/TRBV12-4
CDR3 protein: CASSPCRRSYGYTF
CDR3 DNA: TGTGCCAGCAGCCCCTGTAGGAGAAGCTATGGCTACACCTTC

clone size: .
D gene: .
CDR3 length: 15
J gene: TRBJ2-7
V gene: TRBV20-1
CDR3 protein: CSTINMQALSYAQYF
CDR3 DNA: TGCAGTACTATAAACATGCAGGCCCTTTCCTACGCGCAGTACTTC

clone size: .
D gene: .
CDR3 length: 13
J gene: TRBJ2-3
V gene: TRBV20-1
CDR3 protein: CSALLVLTDMQYF
CDR3 DNA: TGCAGTGCCTTACTAGTGCTGACAGATATGCAGTATTTT

clone size: .
D gene: .
CDR3 length: 15
J gene: TRBJ2-7
V gene: TRBV5-4
CDR3 protein: CASSSHLTTSYEQYF
CDR3 DNA: TGTGCCAGCAGTTCCCACCTGACCACCAGCTACGAGCAGTACTTC

clone size: .
D gene: TRBD2
CDR3 length: 12
J gene: TRBJ2-3
V gene: TRBV5-4
CDR3 protein: CASRSGGDTQYF
CDR3 DNA: TGTGCCAGCAGATCGGGAGGGGATACGCAGTATTTT

clone size: many
D gene: .
CDR3 length: 10
J gene: TRBJ2-1
V gene: TRBV6-1
CDR3 protein: CASGNNEQFF
CDR3 DNA: TGTGCCAGCGGAAACAATGAGCAGTTCTTC

clone size: .
D gene: .
CDR3 length: 13
J gene: TRBJ2-7
V gene: TRBV10-3
CDR3 protein: CTISGINPYEQYF
CDR3 DNA: TGTACCATCAGTGGCATAAACCCGTACGAGCAGTACTTC

clone size: .
D gene: TRBD1
CDR3 length: 12
J gene: TRBJ2-5
V gene: TRBV11-2
CDR3 protein: CVSILTGEIQYF
CDR3 DNA: TGTGTCAGCATCCTTACAGGGGAGATCCAGTACTTC

clone size: .
D gene: .
CDR3 length: 14
J gene: TRBJ1-5
V gene: TRBV6-5
CDR3 protein: CASNHGGSNQSQHF
CDR3 DNA: TGTGCCAGCAACCATGGTGGTAGCAATCAGTCCCAGCATTTT

clone size: .
D gene: .
CDR3 length: 15
J gene: TRBJ2-7
V gene: TRBV29-1
CDR3 protein: CSVALGLDDSYEQYF
CDR3 DNA: TGCAGCGTTGCTTTAGGTTTGGACGACAGCTACGAGCAGTACTTC

clone size: .
D gene: TRBD1
CDR3 length: 13
J gene: TRBJ2-7
V gene: TRBV20-1
CDR3 protein: CSVRTGYSYEQYF
CDR3 DNA: TGCAGTGTGCGGACAGGCTACTCATACGAGCAGTACTTC

clone size: .
D gene: .
CDR3 length: 16
J gene: TRBJ2-1
V gene: TRBV24-1
CDR3 protein: CGTSKAGNRAYNEQFF
CDR3 DNA: TGTGGCACCAGTAAGGCCGGCAACAGAGCCTACAATGAGCAGTTCTTC